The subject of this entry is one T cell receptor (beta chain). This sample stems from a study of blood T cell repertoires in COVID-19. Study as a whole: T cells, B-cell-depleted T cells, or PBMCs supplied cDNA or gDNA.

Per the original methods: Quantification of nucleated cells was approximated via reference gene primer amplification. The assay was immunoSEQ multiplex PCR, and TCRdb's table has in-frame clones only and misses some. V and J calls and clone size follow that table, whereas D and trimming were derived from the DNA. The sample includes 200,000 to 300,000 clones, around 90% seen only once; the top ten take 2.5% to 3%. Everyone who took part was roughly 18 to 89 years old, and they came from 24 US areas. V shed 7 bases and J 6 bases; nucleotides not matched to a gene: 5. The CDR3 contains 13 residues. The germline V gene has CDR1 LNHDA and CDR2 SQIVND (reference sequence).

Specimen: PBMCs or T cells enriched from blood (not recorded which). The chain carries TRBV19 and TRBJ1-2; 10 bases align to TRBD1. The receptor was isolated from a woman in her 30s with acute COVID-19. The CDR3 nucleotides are TGTGCCAGTACCCCGGGACAGGGGAATGGCTACACCTTC. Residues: CASTPGQGNGYTF.